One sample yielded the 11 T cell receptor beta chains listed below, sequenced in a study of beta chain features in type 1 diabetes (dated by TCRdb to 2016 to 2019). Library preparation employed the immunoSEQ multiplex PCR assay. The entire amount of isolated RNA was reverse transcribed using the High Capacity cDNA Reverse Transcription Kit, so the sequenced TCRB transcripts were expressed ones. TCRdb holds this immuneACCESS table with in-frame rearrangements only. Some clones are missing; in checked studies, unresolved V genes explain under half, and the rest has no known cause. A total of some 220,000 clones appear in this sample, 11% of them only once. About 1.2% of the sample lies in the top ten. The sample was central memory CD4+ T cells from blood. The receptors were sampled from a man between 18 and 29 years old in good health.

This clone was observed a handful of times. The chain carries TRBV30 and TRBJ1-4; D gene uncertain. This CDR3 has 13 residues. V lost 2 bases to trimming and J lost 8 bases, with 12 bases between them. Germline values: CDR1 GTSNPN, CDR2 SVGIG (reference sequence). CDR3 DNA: TGTGCCTGGAGTCACGGATCCCTAGAAAAACTGTTTTTT. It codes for CAWSHGSLEKLFF.

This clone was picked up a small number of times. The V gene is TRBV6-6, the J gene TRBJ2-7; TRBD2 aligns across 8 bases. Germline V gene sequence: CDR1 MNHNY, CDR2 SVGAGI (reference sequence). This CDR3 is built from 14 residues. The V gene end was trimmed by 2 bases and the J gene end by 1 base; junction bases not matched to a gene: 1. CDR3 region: CASSYTGGSYEQYF. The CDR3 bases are TGTGCCAGCAGTTACACGGGAGGGTCCTACGAGCAGTACTTC.

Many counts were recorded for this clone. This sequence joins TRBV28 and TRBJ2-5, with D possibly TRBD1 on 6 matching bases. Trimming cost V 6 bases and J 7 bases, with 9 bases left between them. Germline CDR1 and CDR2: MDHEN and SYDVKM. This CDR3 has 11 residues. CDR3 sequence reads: CASSEGVTQYF. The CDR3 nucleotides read TGTGCCAGCAGCGAGGGGGTGACCCAGTACTTC.

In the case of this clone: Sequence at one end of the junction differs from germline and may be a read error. DNA of the CDR3: TGTGCCATCAGTGAGTGGGGACTTCAAAAAGGCCTCAATGAGCAGTTCTTC. This gives the protein CAISEWGLQKGLNEQFF. The J gene is TRBJ2-1, the V gene TRBV6-4, with D perhaps TRBD2 (6 bases). Germline assignment: CDR1 MRHNA and CDR2 SNTAGT. The length of the CDR3 is 17 residues.

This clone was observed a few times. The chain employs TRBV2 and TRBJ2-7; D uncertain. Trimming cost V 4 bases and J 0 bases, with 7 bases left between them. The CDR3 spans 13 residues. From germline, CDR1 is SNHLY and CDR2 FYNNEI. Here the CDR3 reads CASSGAGSYEQYF. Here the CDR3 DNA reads TGTGCCAGCAGTGGAGCAGGCTCCTACGAGCAGTACTTC.

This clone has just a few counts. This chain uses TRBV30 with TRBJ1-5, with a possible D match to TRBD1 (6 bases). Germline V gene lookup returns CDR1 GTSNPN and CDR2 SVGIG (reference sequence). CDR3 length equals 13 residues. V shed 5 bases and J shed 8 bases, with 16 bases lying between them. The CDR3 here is CAWQGQVLEPQHF. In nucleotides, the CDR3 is TGTGCCTGGCAGGGACAAGTATTAGAGCCCCAGCATTTT. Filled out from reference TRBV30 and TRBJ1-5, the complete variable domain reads SQTIHQWPATLVQPVGSPLSLECTVEGTSNPNLYWYRQAAGRGLQLLFYSVGIGQISSEVPQNLSASRPQDRQFILSSKKLLLSDSGFYLCAWQGQVLEPQHFGDGTRLSIL.

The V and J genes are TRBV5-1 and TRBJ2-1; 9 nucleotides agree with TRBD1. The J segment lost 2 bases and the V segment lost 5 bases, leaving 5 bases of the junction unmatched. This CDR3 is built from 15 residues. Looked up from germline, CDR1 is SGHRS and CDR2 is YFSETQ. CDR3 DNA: TGCGCCAGCAGTATACAGGGGGCTCCCTACAATGAGCAGTTCTTC. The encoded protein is CASSIQGAPYNEQFF.

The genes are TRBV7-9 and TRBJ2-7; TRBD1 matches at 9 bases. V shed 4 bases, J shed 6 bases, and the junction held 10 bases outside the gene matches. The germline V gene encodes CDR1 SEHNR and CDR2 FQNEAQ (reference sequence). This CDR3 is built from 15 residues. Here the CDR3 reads CASSSGTGYRLEQYF. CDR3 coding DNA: TGTGCCAGCAGCTCCGGGACAGGGTATCGGCTCGAGCAGTACTTC.

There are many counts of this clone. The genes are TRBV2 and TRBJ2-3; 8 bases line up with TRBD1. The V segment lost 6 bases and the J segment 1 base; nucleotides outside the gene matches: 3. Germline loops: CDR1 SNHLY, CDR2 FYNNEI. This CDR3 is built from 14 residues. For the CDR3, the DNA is TGTGCCAGCAGGCCGGGACAGGGCACAGATACGCAGTATTTT. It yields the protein CASRPGQGTDTQYF. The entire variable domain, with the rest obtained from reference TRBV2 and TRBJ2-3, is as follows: EPEVTQTPSHQVTQMGQEVILRCVPISNHLYFYWYRQILGQKVEFLVSFYNNEISEKSEIFDDQFSVERPDGSNFTLKIRSTKLEDSAMYFCASRPGQGTDTQYFGPGTRLTVL.

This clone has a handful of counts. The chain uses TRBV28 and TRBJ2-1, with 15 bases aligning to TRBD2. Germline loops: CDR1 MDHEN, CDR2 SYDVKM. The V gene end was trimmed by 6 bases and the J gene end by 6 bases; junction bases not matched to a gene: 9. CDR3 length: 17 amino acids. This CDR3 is CASSLGLAGGWGNEQFF. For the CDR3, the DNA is TGTGCCAGCAGCTTAGGACTAGCGGGAGGGTGGGGCAATGAGCAGTTCTTC.

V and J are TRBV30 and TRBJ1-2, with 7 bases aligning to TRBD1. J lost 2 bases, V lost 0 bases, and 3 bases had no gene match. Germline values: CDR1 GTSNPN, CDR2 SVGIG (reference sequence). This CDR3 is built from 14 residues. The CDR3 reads CAWSVRQGNYGYTF. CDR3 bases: TGTGCCTGGAGTGTTCGACAGGGAAACTATGGCTACACCTTC.